This is a list of T cell receptor beta chains from one sample in a study of cytomegalovirus exposure and HLA in healthy donors. Profiled with immunoSEQ multiplex PCR; TCRdb holds only in-frame clones, not every one. The sample carries some 190,000 clones, around 80% recorded once. Sequenced sample: PBMCs. Source of these receptors: a girl under 18 in good health and CMV-seropositive. Both conserved end residues are part of each CDR3. D genes are given only for firm matches. Only part of the rows carry a size: once, few, many, or a class if the clone is expanded.

abundance	j_gene	d_gene	v_gene	CDR3aa	CDR3nt
.	TRBJ1-1	.	TRBV27	CASSLIRGTLNTEAFF	TGTGCCAGCAGTTTAATTCGGGGGACTTTGAACACTGAAGCTTTCTTT
.	TRBJ2-1	.	TRBV6-1	CASSDRRGRIYNEQFF	TGTGCCAGCAGTGATCGGAGGGGCCGTATATACAATGAGCAGTTCTTC
once	TRBJ2-3	TRBD1	TRBV25-1	CASSEHRGGTDTQYF	TGTGCCAGCAGTGAACACAGGGGCGGCACAGATACGCAGTATTTT
.	TRBJ1-2	.	TRBV5-6	CASSLLVVGYGYTF	TGTGCCAGCAGCTTGTTAGTGGTTGGCTATGGCTACACCTTC
.	TRBJ2-2	.	TRBV7-9	CASSASGPNTGELFF	TGTGCCAGCAGCGCCAGCGGGCCGAACACCGGGGAGCTGTTTTTT
.	TRBJ2-7	.	TRBV29-1	CSVEARQGEGSEQYF	TGCAGCGTTGAAGCCCGTCAGGGTGAAGGTAGCGAGCAGTACTTC
.	TRBJ2-7	.	TRBV4-2	CASSQEGGGEVYEQYF	TGTGCCAGCAGCCAAGAGGGAGGAGGTGAGGTCTACGAGCAGTACTTC
.	TRBJ2-1	TRBD2	TRBV27	CASRREDHNEQFF	TGTGCGTCGAGGCGGGAGGACCACAATGAGCAGTTCTTC
.	TRBJ2-7	TRBD2	TRBV5-1	CASRSSGRDEQYF	TGCGCCAGCAGGTCTAGCGGTCGAGACGAGCAGTACTTC
.	TRBJ1-1	.	TRBV25-1	CASSESADRPNTEAFF	TGTGCCAGCAGTGAATCGGCCGACAGGCCGAACACTGAAGCTTTCTTT
.	TRBJ2-1	TRBD2	TRBV28	CASSSRTSGRSYNEQFF	TGTGCCAGCAGTTCCCGGACTAGCGGGAGGTCCTACAATGAGCAGTTCTTC
.	TRBJ2-2	TRBD2	TRBV6-1	CASSESGRGAGELLF	TGTGCCAGCAGTGAAAGCGGGAGAGGCGCCGGGGAGCTGCTTTTT
.	TRBJ1-5	.	TRBV27	CASSYLARGDQPQHF	TGTGCCAGCAGTTATCTGGCCAGGGGAGATCAGCCCCAGCATTTT
.	TRBJ1-1	.	TRBV6-5	CASRRHSRNTEAFF	TGTGCCAGCAGGAGACACTCCAGGAACACTGAAGCTTTCTTT
.	TRBJ1-5	.	TRBV6-4	CASRNGTRVNQPQHF	TGTGCCAGCAGGAACGGGACAAGGGTTAATCAGCCCCAGCATTTT
.	TRBJ2-5	TRBD1	TRBV5-1	CASSLRWDRQETQYF	TGCGCCAGCAGCTTGCGTTGGGACAGACAAGAGACCCAGTACTTC
.	TRBJ2-7	TRBD2	TRBV19	CASSMAPLLAGLNEQYF	TGTGCCAGTAGTATGGCCCCTCTGCTAGCGGGACTGAACGAGCAGTACTTC
.	TRBJ2-2	.	TRBV25-1	CASSDPRGAGELFF	TGTGCCAGCAGTGACCCTCGGGGAGCCGGGGAGCTGTTTTTT
few	TRBJ2-7	TRBD1	TRBV19	CASSDRGDAYEQYF	TGTGCCAGTAGTGACAGGGGGGATGCCTACGAGCAGTACTTC
.	TRBJ1-2	TRBD1	TRBV5-6	CASSSGQGRGYTF	TGTGCCAGCAGCTCCGGACAGGGTAGGGGCTACACCTTC
.	TRBJ2-7	TRBD2	TRBV29-1	CSVDEREGRYEQYF	TGCAGCGTTGATGAGCGGGAGGGCCGTTACGAGCAGTACTTC
.	TRBJ2-1	TRBD2	TRBV5-1	CASSWDLAGGPGEQFF	TGCGCCAGCAGCTGGGACCTAGCGGGAGGGCCGGGTGAGCAGTTCTTC
once	TRBJ2-5	.	TRBV25-1	CASVSGKALTRTQYF	TGTGCCAGCGTCTCAGGGAAGGCCTTGACGAGAACCCAGTACTTC
.	TRBJ1-2	.	TRBV18	CASSPREKSNYGYTF	TGTGCCAGCTCACCAAGAGAGAAGTCTAACTATGGCTACACCTTC
.	TRBJ1-2	.	TRBV21-1	CASSKDRGVANYGYTF	TGTGCCAGCAGCAAGGACAGGGGCGTAGCGAACTATGGCTACACCTTC
once	TRBJ2-2	.	TRBV27	CASSLTYGLSGELFF	TGTGCCAGCAGTCTCACATACGGACTTTCTGGGGAGCTGTTTTTT
once	TRBJ2-5	TRBD1	TRBV11-2	CASSSYRGRDQETQYF	TGTGCCAGCAGCTCTTACAGGGGGCGAGACCAAGAGACCCAGTACTTC
.	TRBJ1-1	.	TRBV9	CASSVGRNTEAFF	TGTGCCAGCAGCGTAGGCAGGAACACTGAAGCTTTCTTT
.	TRBJ2-4	.	TRBV5-1	CASSRRGPESKNIQYF	TGCGCCAGCAGTCGCCGGGGTCCTGAGTCCAAAAACATTCAGTACTTC
.	TRBJ2-7	.	TRBV11-2	CASSLDRLDLPNEQYF	TGTGCCAGCAGCTTAGATCGACTTGATCTCCCGAACGAGCAGTACTTC
.	TRBJ2-3	.	TRBV9	CASSKTSTDTQYF	TGTGCCAGCAGTAAGACTAGCACAGATACGCAGTATTTT
.	TRBJ2-2	TRBD1	TRBV6-5	CASSYPGTGNTGELFF	TGTGCCAGCAGTTACCCAGGGACAGGGAACACCGGGGAGCTGTTTTTT
.	TRBJ2-5	TRBD2	TRBV13	CASSSGLGLDGRKTQYF	TGTGCCAGCAGCTCCGGGCTGGGACTAGATGGACGGAAGACCCAGTACTTC
.	TRBJ2-7	TRBD1	TRBV7-9	CASSSSGTVIRYEQYF	TGTGCCAGCAGCTCATCGGGGACAGTCATTCGCTACGAGCAGTACTTC
.	TRBJ1-1	TRBD1	TRBV14	CASSQQGDTEAFF	TGTGCCAGCAGCCAACAGGGGGACACTGAAGCTTTCTTT
.	TRBJ2-1	TRBD1	TRBV7-6	CASSAWTGSSYNEQFF	TGTGCCAGCAGCGCGTGGACAGGAAGCTCCTACAATGAGCAGTTCTTC
.	TRBJ2-7	TRBD2	TRBV5-1	CASSSTLLAGVEEQYF	TGCGCCAGCAGCTCCACTCTCCTAGCGGGAGTGGAGGAGCAGTACTTC
.	TRBJ1-5	.	TRBV10-3	CAISGGGDQPQHF	TGTGCCATCAGCGGGGGGGGCGATCAGCCCCAGCATTTT
.	TRBJ2-7	TRBD2	TRBV19	CASSISGRGDYEQYF	TGTGCCAGTAGTATCTCAGGGAGGGGAGACTACGAGCAGTACTTC
once	TRBJ2-7	.	TRBV4-2	CASSQEETDYPISYEQYF	TGTGCCAGCAGCCAAGAGGAAACCGACTATCCGATTTCCTACGAGCAGTACTTC
.	TRBJ2-5	.	TRBV2	CASSRRPETQYF	TGTGCCAGCAGTAGGAGACCGGAGACCCAGTACTTC
.	TRBJ2-3	TRBD2	TRBV7-7	CASSRDYTDTQYF	TGTGCTAGCAGCCGGGACTACACAGATACGCAGTATTTT
.	TRBJ1-2	.	TRBV7-8	CASSLVLADYGYTF	TGTGCCAGCAGCTTAGTTTTGGCTGACTATGGCTACACCTTC
.	TRBJ1-5	.	TRBV30	CAWGGGTPGEPQHF	TGTGCCTGGGGCGGGGGGACCCCCGGGGAGCCCCAGCATTTT
.	TRBJ2-3	.	TRBV9	CASSFQGSDTQYF	TGTGCCAGCAGCTTCCAGGGCTCTGATACGCAGTATTTT
.	TRBJ2-7	.	TRBV27	CASSSGLLSYEQYF	TGTGCCAGCAGTTCGGGACTTCTCTCCTACGAGCAGTACTTC
.	TRBJ2-1	TRBD2	TRBV7-9	CASFGTSGTLGTYNEQFF	TGTGCCAGCTTCGGGACTAGCGGGACCCTTGGAACGTACAATGAGCAGTTCTTC
.	TRBJ2-7	.	TRBV19	CASSMGLSYEQYF	TGTGCCAGTAGTATGGGGCTGTCCTACGAGCAGTACTTC
.	TRBJ2-5	TRBD2	TRBV5-6	CASKPSGRGFGETQYF	TGTGCCAGCAAACCTAGCGGGAGGGGGTTTGGAGAGACCCAGTACTTC
.	TRBJ2-7	.	TRBV4-1	CASSQEQATPYEQYF	TGCGCCAGCAGCCAAGAGCAAGCGACTCCCTACGAGCAGTACTTC
.	TRBJ2-5	TRBD2	TRBV7-2	CASSPGRGGETQYF	TGTGCCAGCAGCCCCGGTCGGGGGGGAGAGACCCAGTACTTC
.	TRBJ1-2	TRBD1	TRBV6-1	CASSPLGTGDYTF	TGTGCCAGCAGTCCTCTAGGGACAGGGGACTACACCTTC
.	TRBJ2-1	.	TRBV14	CASSHWDSKYNEQFF	TGTGCCAGCAGCCATTGGGACTCCAAGTACAATGAGCAGTTCTTC
few	TRBJ1-1	.	TRBV6-5	CASSPPFQGGKAFF	TGTGCCAGCAGTCCCCCGTTTCAGGGTGGTAAAGCTTTCTTT
.	TRBJ2-3	TRBD2	TRBV29-1	CSVETSGSTDTQYF	TGCAGCGTCGAGACTAGCGGGAGCACAGATACGCAGTATTTT
.	TRBJ1-1	TRBD1	TRBV2	CASRMTGTTEAFF	TGTGCCAGCAGGATGACAGGGACCACTGAAGCTTTCTTT
.	TRBJ2-3	.	TRBV11-2	CASSVTDRTDTQYF	TGTGCCAGCAGCGTGACAGACAGGACAGATACGCAGTATTTT
.	TRBJ2-2	TRBD1	TRBV7-2	CASSLDANYRGTGELFF	TGTGCCAGCAGCTTAGATGCAAACTACAGGGGCACCGGGGAGCTGTTTTTT